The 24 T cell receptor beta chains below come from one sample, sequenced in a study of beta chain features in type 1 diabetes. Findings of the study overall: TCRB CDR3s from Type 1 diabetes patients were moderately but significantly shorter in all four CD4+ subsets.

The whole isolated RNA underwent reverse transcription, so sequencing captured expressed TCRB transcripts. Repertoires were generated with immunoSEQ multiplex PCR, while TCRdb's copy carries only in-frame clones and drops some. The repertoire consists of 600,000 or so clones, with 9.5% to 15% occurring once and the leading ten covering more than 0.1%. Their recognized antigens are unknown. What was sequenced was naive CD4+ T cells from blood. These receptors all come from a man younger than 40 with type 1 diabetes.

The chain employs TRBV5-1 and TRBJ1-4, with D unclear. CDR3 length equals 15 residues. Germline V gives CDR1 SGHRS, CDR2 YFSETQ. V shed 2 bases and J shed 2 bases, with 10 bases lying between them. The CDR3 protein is CASSFLGATNEKLFF. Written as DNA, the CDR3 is TGCGCCAGCAGCTTTCTCGGAGCGACTAATGAAAAACTGTTTTTT.

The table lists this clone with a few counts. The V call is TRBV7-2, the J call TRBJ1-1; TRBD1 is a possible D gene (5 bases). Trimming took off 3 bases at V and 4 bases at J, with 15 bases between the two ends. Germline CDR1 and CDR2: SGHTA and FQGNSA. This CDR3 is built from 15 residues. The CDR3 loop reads CASSFVGGASTEAFF. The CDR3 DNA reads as TGTGCCAGCAGCTTCGTGGGAGGGGCGAGCACTGAAGCTTTCTTT.

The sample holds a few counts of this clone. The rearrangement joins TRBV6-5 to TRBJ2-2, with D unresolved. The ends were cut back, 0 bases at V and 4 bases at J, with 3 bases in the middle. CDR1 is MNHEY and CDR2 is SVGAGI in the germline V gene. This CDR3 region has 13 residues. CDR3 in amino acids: CASSYSFTGELFF. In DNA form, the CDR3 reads TGTGCCAGCAGTTACTCGTTCACCGGGGAGCTGTTTTTT.

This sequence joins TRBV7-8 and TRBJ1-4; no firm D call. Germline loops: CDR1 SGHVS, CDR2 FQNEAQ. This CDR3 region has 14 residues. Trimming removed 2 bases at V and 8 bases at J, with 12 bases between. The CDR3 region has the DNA TGTGCCAGCAGCTTACGCTGGATGGGGGAAAAACTGTTTTTT. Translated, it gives CASSLRWMGEKLFF. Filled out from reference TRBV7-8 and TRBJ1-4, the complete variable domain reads GAGVSQSPRYKVAKRGQDVALRCDPISGHVSLFWYQQALGQGPEFLTYFQNEAQLDKSGLPSDRFFAERPEGSVSTLKIQRTQQEDSAVYLCASSLRWMGEKLFFGSGTQLSVL.

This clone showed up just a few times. The CDR3 reads CASSSRQGNEQYF. The CDR3 nucleotides read TGCGCCAGCAGCAGCCGACAGGGGAACGAGCAGTACTTC. This chain uses TRBV4-3 with TRBJ2-7; TRBD1 agrees at 8 bases. This CDR3 spans 13 amino acids. In germline, CDR1 is LGHNA, CDR2 YSLEER. V shed 5 bases, J shed 5 bases, and the junction held 5 bases outside the gene matches.

The CDR3 sequence: CASSSLPQGRTEAFF. For the CDR3, the DNA is TGCGCCAGCAGCTCATTACCACAGGGGAGGACTGAAGCTTTCTTT. The rearrangement links TRBV5-1 to TRBJ1-1, with TRBD1 identical over 7 bases. This CDR3 region has 15 residues. Per the germline V gene, CDR1 is SGHRS and CDR2 is YFSETQ. V shed 3 bases and J 5 bases; nucleotides not matched to a gene: 10.

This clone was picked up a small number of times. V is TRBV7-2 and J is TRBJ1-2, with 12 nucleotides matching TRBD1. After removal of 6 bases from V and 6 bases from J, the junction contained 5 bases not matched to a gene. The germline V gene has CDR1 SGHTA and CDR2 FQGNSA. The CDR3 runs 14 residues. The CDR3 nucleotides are TGTGCCAGCAGGACAGGGACAGGGGGCGATGGCTACACCTTC. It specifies CASRTGTGGDGYTF.

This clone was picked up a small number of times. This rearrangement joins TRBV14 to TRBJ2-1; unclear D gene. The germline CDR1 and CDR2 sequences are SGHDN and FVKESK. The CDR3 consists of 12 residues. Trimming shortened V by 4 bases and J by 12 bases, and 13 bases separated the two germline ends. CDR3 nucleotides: TGTGCCAGCAGCCGGGCCCCATCGGGGCAGTTCTTC. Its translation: CASSRAPSGQFF.

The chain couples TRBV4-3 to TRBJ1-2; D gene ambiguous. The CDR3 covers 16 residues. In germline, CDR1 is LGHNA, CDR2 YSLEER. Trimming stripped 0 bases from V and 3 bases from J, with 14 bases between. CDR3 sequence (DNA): TGCGCCAGCAGCCAAGAGCGTCAGGCCCAGTACTATGGCTACACCTTC. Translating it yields CASSQERQAQYYGYTF.

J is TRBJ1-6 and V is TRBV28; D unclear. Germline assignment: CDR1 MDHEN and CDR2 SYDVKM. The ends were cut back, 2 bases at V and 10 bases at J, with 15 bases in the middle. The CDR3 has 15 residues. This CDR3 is CASSLGWAGGSPLHF. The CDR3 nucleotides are TGTGCCAGCAGTTTAGGGTGGGCCGGCGGGTCACCCCTCCACTTT.

The CDR3 region has the DNA TGTGCCAGCAGCTTAGGTGGTTCGCAGGGGTACGAGCAGTACTTC. Its protein is CASSLGGSQGYEQYF. V is TRBV11-2 and J is TRBJ2-7; possibly TRBD1 for D (6 bases). The CDR3 covers 15 residues. Per germline, CDR1 SGHAT and CDR2 FQNNGV. V lost 1 base, J lost 4 bases, and 14 bases lay in between.

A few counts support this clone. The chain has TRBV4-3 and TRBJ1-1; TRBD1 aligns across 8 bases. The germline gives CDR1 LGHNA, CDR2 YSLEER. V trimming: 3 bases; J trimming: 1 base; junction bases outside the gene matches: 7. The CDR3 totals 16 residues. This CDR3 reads CASSQLSGQANTEAFF. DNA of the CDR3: TGCGCCAGCAGCCAGCTATCGGGACAGGCGAACACTGAAGCTTTCTTT.

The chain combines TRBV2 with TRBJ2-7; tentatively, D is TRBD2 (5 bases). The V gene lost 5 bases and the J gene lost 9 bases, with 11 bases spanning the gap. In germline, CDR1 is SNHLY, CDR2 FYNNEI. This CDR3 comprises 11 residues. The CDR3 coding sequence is TGTGCCAGCAGTCAGGAAGGGAGGCAGTACTTC. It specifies CASSQEGRQYF.

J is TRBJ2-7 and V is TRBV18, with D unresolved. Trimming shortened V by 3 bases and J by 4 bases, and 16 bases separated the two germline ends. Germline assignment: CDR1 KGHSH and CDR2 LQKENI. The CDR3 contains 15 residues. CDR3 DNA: TGTGCCAGCTCACCGTCATTCCTAAGGGATTACGAGCAGTACTTC. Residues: CASSPSFLRDYEQYF. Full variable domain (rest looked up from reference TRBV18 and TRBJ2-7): NAGVMQNPRHLVRRRGQEARLRCSPMKGHSHVYWYRQLPEEGLKFMVYLQKENIIDESGMPKERFSAEFPKEGPSILRIQQVVRGDSAAYFCASSPSFLRDYEQYFGPGTRLTVT.

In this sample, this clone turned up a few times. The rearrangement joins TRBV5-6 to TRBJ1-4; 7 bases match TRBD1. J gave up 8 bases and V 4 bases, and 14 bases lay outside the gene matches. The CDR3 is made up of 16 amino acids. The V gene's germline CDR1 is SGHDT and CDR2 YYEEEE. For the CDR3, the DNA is TGTGCCAGCAGCGTATATCATAGGGGGCGCGTCGAAAAACTGTTTTTT. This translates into CASSVYHRGRVEKLFF.

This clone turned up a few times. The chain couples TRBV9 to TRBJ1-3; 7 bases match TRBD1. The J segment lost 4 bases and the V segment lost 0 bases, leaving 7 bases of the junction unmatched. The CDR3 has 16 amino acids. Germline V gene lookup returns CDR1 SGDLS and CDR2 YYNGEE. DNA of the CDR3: TGTGCCAGCAGCGTAGGAGAGGGGGCGCCGGGAAACACCATATATTTT. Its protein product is CASSVGEGAPGNTIYF.

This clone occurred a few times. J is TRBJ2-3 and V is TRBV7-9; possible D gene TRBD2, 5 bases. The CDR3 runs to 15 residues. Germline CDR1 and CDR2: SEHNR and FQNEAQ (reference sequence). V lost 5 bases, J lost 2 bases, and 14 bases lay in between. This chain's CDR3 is CASSPAGIPTDTQYF. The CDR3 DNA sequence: TGTGCCAGCAGCCCGGCCGGGATACCCACAGATACGCAGTATTTT.

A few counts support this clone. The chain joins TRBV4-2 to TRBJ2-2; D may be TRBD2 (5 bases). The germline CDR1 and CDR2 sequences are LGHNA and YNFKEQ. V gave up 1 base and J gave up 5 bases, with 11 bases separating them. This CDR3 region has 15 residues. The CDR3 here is CASSQGASLTGELFF. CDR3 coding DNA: TGTGCCAGCAGCCAAGGGGCTAGCTTAACCGGGGAGCTGTTTTTT.

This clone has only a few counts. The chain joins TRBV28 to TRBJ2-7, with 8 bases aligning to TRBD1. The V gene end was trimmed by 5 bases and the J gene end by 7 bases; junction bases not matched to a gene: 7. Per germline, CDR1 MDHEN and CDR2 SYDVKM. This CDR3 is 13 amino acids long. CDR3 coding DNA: TGTGCCAGCAGTCCCGCCCAGGGGGCAGAGCAGTACTTC. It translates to CASSPAQGAEQYF.

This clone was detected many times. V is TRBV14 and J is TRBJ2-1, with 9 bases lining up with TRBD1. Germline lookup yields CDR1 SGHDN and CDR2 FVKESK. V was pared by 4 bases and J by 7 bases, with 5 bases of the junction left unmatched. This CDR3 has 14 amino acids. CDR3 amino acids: CASSLGTGRNEQFF. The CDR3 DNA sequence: TGTGCCAGCAGCCTCGGGACAGGGAGAAATGAGCAGTTCTTC. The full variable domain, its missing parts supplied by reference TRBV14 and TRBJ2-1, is EAGVTQFPSHSVIEKGQTVTLRCDPISGHDNLYWYRRVMGKEIKFLLHFVKESKQDESGMPNNRFLAERTGGTYSTLKVQPAELEDSGVYFCASSLGTGRNEQFFGPGTRLTVL.

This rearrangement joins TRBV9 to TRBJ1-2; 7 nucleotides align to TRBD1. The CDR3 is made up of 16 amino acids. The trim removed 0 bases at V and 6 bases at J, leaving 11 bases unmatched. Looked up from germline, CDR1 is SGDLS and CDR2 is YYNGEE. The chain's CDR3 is CASSVATSGQYNGYTF. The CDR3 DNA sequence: TGTGCCAGCAGCGTAGCTACGTCGGGACAGTATAATGGCTACACCTTC. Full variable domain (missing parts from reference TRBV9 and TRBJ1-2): DSGVTQTPKHLITATGQRVTLRCSPRSGDLSVYWYQQSLDQGLQFLIQYYNGEERAKGNILERFSAQQFPDLHSELNLSSLELGDSALYFCASSVATSGQYNGYTFGSGTRLTVV.

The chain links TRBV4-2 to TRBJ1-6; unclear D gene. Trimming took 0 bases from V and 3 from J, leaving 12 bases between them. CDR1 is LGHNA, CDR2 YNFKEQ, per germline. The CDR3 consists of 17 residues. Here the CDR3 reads CASSQDEIRVYNSPLHF. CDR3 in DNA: TGTGCCAGCAGCCAAGATGAAATTCGGGTCTATAATTCACCCCTCCACTTT.

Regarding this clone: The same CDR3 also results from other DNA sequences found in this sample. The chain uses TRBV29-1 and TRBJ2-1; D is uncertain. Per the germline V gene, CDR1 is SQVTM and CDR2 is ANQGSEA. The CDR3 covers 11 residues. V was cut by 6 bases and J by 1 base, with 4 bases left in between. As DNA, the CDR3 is TGCAGCGTGGGTTCCTACAATGAGCAGTTCTTC. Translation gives CSVGSYNEQFF.

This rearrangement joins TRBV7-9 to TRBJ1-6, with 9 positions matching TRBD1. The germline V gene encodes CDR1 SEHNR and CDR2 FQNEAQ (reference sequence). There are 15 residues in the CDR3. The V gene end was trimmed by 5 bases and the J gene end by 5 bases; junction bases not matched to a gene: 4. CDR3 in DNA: TGTGCCAGCAGCCCACAGGGGGCTAATAATTCACCCCTCCACTTT. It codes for CASSPQGANNSPLHF. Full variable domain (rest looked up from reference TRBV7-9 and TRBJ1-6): DTGVSQNPRHKITKRGQNVTFRCDPISEHNRLYWYRQTLGQGPEFLTYFQNEAQLEKSRLLSDRFSAERPKGSFSTLEIQRTEQGDSAMYLCASSPQGANNSPLHFGNGTRLTVT.